These 32 T cell receptor beta chains came from one sample sequenced in a study of shared clonotypes between healthy human individuals. Sequencing was performed with immunoSEQ multiplex PCR; in TCRdb, only in-frame clones are kept and a portion is missing. The profile shows about 470,000 clones, 70% to 80% of them singletons. The source material was PBMCs. Source of these receptors: a woman between 35 and 50 years old in good health. Some clones in this sample may be carry-over from other donors' samples.

This chain uses TRBV29-1 with TRBJ2-1, with TRBD2 as a possible D gene (6 bases). V shed 3 bases and J shed 13 bases, with 13 bases lying between them. The CDR3 loop spans 11 amino acids. Germline V gene sequence: CDR1 SQVTM, CDR2 ANQGSEA. The CDR3 is CSVDLGRSQFF. The CDR3 nucleotides are TGCAGCGTTGACCTGGGGAGGAGCCAGTTCTTC.

The rearrangement joins TRBV25-1 to TRBJ2-5; D gene uncertain. The J call is doubtful: the DNA matches TRBJ2-7 better. The germline gives CDR1 MGHDK, CDR2 SYGVNS. CDR3 length equals 14 residues. The CDR3 loop reads CASSLGPEPSEQYF. For the CDR3, the DNA is TGTGCCAGCAGTTTAGGCCCTGAACCCAGCGAGCAGTACTTC.

The rearrangement links TRBV4-1 to TRBJ2-2; D is possibly TRBD2 (6 bases). V lost 4 bases and J 6 bases, leaving 15 bases between the germline ends. This CDR3 has 15 residues. Germline CDR1 MGHRA, CDR2 YSYEKL. The CDR3 DNA sequence: TGCGCCAGCAGCCTGGGACTGTTTGACTCCGGGGAGCTGTTTTTT. It translates to CASSLGLFDSGELFF.

This clone was counted once. The V call is TRBV19, the J call TRBJ1-5; D gene ambiguous. CDR1 is LNHDA and CDR2 is SQIVND in the germline V gene (reference sequence). Trimming stripped 0 bases from V and 1 base from J, with 7 bases between. The CDR3 extends over 15 amino acids. The CDR3 bases are TGTGCCAGTAGTATAGAAGGGTTAAGCAATCAGCCCCAGCATTTT. As protein: CASSIEGLSNQPQHF.

In this sample, this clone turned up once. V and J are TRBV27 and TRBJ2-7; D unresolved. The V gene lost 0 bases and the J gene lost 6 bases, with 12 bases spanning the gap. This CDR3 comprises 14 residues. Germline V CDR1 and CDR2: MNHEY, SMNVEV (reference sequence). CDR3: CASSLSSRSREQYF. The DNA of the CDR3 is TGTGCCAGCAGTTTATCGAGTAGGAGTCGCGAGCAGTACTTC.

This clone showed up just once. The rearrangement joins TRBV10-3 to TRBJ2-7, with 12 bases aligning to TRBD1. The ends lost 10 bases at V and 7 bases at J; junction bases unmatched: 8. This CDR3 has 13 residues. The germline gives CDR1 ENHRY, CDR2 SYGVKD. The CDR3 nucleotides read TGTGCCACCACGGGACAGGGGGCGAGGGAGCAGTACTTC. It codes for CATTGQGAREQYF.

The chain links TRBV15 to TRBJ2-1; D ambiguous. Germline V gene lookup returns CDR1 LNHNV and CDR2 YYDKDF (reference sequence). The CDR3 totals 17 residues. Trimming took 2 bases from V and 6 from J, leaving 20 bases between them. CDR3 region: CATSRRTFGGRGNEQFF. The CDR3 DNA sequence: TGTGCCACCAGCAGACGAACGTTTGGCGGTCGCGGCAATGAGCAGTTCTTC.

This chain joins TRBV7-9 and TRBJ1-2; 10 bases line up with TRBD1. Germline V gene data show CDR1 as SEHNR and CDR2 as FQNEAQ (reference sequence). The trim removed 3 bases at V and 6 bases at J, leaving 7 bases unmatched. CDR3 length equals 15 residues. The CDR3 nucleotides are TGTGCCAGCAGCTTCCGGGACAGGGGTGGTAATGGCTACACCTTC. Its protein product is CASSFRDRGGNGYTF.

This sequence joins TRBV7-2 and TRBJ2-5; 9 nucleotides agree with TRBD1. Per the germline V gene, CDR1 is SGHTA and CDR2 is FQGNSA. The CDR3 loop spans 15 amino acids. V shed 1 base and J 7 bases; nucleotides not matched to a gene: 7. The CDR3 bases are TGTGCCAGCAGCTTAGTGCGACAGGGGGGAGTGACCCAGTACTTC. Translation: CASSLVRQGGVTQYF.

The genes are TRBV5-1 and TRBJ2-4; no definite D call. V was pared by 3 bases and J by 6 bases, with 34 bases between. There are 21 residues in the CDR3. From germline, CDR1 is SGHRS and CDR2 YFSETQ. In DNA, the CDR3 is TGCGCCAGCAGCTACCGACCGTCTGATAGGCAACTACGCCAAGATCCAAACATTCAGTACTTC. Its protein is CASSYRPSDRQLRQDPNIQYF. The full variable domain, completed using reference TRBV5-1 and TRBJ2-4, is KAGVTQTPRYLIKTRGQQVTLSCSPISGHRSVSWYQQTPGQGLQFLFEYFSETQRNKGNFPGRFSGRQFSNSRSEMNVSTLELGDSALYLCASSYRPSDRQLRQDPNIQYFGAGTRLSVL.

V is TRBV19 and J is TRBJ2-7; tentatively, D is TRBD2 (6 bases). V lost 3 bases and J lost 2, with 14 bases in between. The CDR3 extends over 15 amino acids. Germline V lookup: CDR1 LNHDA, CDR2 SQIVND (reference sequence). The CDR3 DNA reads TGTGCCAGTAGTATTTTCCCGCGGGGACCCTACGAGCAGTACTTC. This encodes CASSIFPRGPYEQYF.

About this clone itself: This same CDR3 is encoded by further DNA sequences in the sample. J is TRBJ2-7 and V is TRBV2; TRBD1 is a possible D gene (5 bases). Trimming removed 3 bases from V and 2 bases from J, with 11 bases in between. Germline V gene lookup returns CDR1 SNHLY and CDR2 FYNNEI. CDR3 length: 14 residues. DNA of the CDR3: TGTGCCAGCAGTGAGCAGGGCCGAACCTACGAGCAGTACTTC. Amino acid sequence: CASSEQGRTYEQYF.

V is TRBV2 and J is TRBJ2-7; either TRBD1 or TRBD2 may supply D (6 bases each). Trimming removed 10 bases at V and 7 bases at J, with 23 bases between. Germline V gene data show CDR1 as SNHLY and CDR2 as FYNNEI. CDR3 length: 14 amino acids. Here the CDR3 DNA reads TGTGCCACCTCTCTTAGAGGGGGGCTGGGGGAGCAGTACTTC. This encodes CATSLRGGLGEQYF.

V and J are TRBV29-1 and TRBJ2-3, with D unresolved. Germline CDR1 reads SQVTM; CDR2 reads ANQGSEA. V gave up 3 bases and J gave up 5 bases, with 6 bases separating them. CDR3 length: 11 amino acids. The chain's CDR3 is CSVEVGDTQYF. In nucleotides, the CDR3 is TGCAGCGTTGAGGTGGGAGATACGCAGTATTTT.

The V gene is TRBV29-1, the J gene TRBJ1-1; tentatively, D is TRBD1 (6 bases). With 5 bases removed from V and 3 bases from J, the gap between germline ends came to 10 bases. Germline CDR1 is SQVTM and CDR2 is ANQGSEA. CDR3 length: 12 residues. CDR3 sequence reads: CSVRRGYTEAFF. The CDR3, as DNA: TGCAGCGTTCGGAGGGGGTACACTGAAGCTTTCTTT.

The J gene is TRBJ1-4, the V gene TRBV2; the D gene is possibly TRBD1 (5 bases). Trimming stripped 1 base from V and 7 bases from J, with 13 bases between. This CDR3 is built from 15 residues. Per germline, CDR1 SNHLY and CDR2 FYNNEI. This chain's CDR3 is CASSEEIGAGEKLFF. The CDR3 DNA follows: TGTGCCAGCAGTGAAGAGATAGGGGCGGGTGAAAAACTGTTTTTT.

V is TRBV15 and J is TRBJ2-7, with D unclear. Germline V CDR1 and CDR2: LNHNV, YYDKDF (reference sequence). CDR3 size: 11 residues. The ends were cut back, 0 bases at V and 6 bases at J, with 3 bases in the middle. The CDR3, as DNA: TGTGCCACCAGCAGAGATGGCGAGCAGTACTTC. This translates into CATSRDGEQYF. Complete variable domain (other parts from reference TRBV15 and TRBJ2-7): DAMVIQNPRYQVTQFGKPVTLSCSQTLNHNVMYWYQQKSSQAPKLLFHYYDKDFNNEADTPDNFQSRRPNTSFCFLDIRSPGLGDTAMYLCATSRDGEQYFGPGTRLTVT.

There are a few counts of this clone. The J gene is TRBJ1-4, the V gene TRBV5-4; no reliable D call. Trimming took 5 bases from V and 6 from J, leaving 14 bases between them. The CDR3 is 14 amino acids. CDR1 is SGHNT and CDR2 is YYREEE in the germline V gene (reference sequence). The CDR3 sequence is CASSSEGGYEKLFF. CDR3 coding DNA: TGTGCCAGCAGTTCAGAGGGAGGATATGAAAAACTGTTTTTT.

The chain is built from TRBV30 and TRBJ2-5; the D is unclear. Trimming removed 0 bases from V and 5 bases from J, with 13 bases in between. The V gene's germline CDR1 is GTSNPN and CDR2 SVGIG (reference sequence). The CDR3 is made up of 14 amino acids. CDR3 bases: TGTGCCTGGAGTGTACCCAGCACCAGGGAGACCCAGTACTTC. It codes for CAWSVPSTRETQYF.

Note on this clone: At the DNA level, this CDR3 is encoded by other sequences in the same sample as well. The chain employs TRBV20-1 and TRBJ2-5; D perhaps matches TRBD2 (5 bases). V gave up 5 bases and J gave up 5 bases, with 9 bases separating them. The CDR3 length is 11 residues. Germline values: CDR1 DFQATT, CDR2 SNEGSKA (reference sequence). The CDR3 region has the DNA TGCAGTGCTTTCCCGGGGGAGACCCAGTACTTC. Translation gives CSAFPGETQYF.

The CDR3 region has the DNA TGTGCCAGCAGGCATCGGGGCCTCCCGGACAGCTCCTACGAGCAGTACTTC. Amino acid sequence: CASRHRGLPDSSYEQYF. The rearrangement links TRBV27 to TRBJ2-7; D may be TRBD1 (6 bases). Germline V gene lookup returns CDR1 MNHEY and CDR2 SMNVEV (reference sequence). V was cut by 6 bases and J by 0 bases, with 21 bases left in between. The CDR3 is made up of 17 amino acids.

The chain links TRBV4-1 to TRBJ2-1; D may be TRBD2 (7 bases). The germline V gene encodes CDR1 MGHRA and CDR2 YSYEKL. The V and J ends lost 3 bases and 5 bases respectively, with 17 bases between them. The CDR3 runs to 16 residues. CDR3 sequence (DNA): TGCGCCAGCAGCCACAGGGGAGGGGTTCGGGACAATGAGCAGTTCTTC. It specifies CASSHRGGVRDNEQFF.

There are many counts of this clone. The chain joins TRBV7-9 to TRBJ2-3; TRBD2 matches at 16 bases. Unmatched junction bases numbered 7, after V lost 5 bases and J lost 2 bases. The germline V gene encodes CDR1 SEHNR and CDR2 FQNEAQ (reference sequence). CDR3 length: 18 amino acids. DNA of the CDR3: TGTGCCAGCAGCACGAGGGGACTAGCGGGAGGGAACACAGATACGCAGTATTTT. This sequence encodes CASSTRGLAGGNTDTQYF.

This chain links TRBV15 with TRBJ2-1; 7 nucleotides align to TRBD2. Germline CDR1 reads LNHNV; CDR2 reads YYDKDF (reference sequence). The CDR3 is made up of 19 amino acids. Trimming at V came to 2 bases and at J to 5 bases, leaving 18 bases not matched to a gene. CDR3 sequence: CATSRTSPGSEGGDNEQFF. CDR3 nucleotide sequence: TGTGCCACCAGCAGAACCTCCCCTGGGTCTGAGGGAGGGGACAATGAGCAGTTCTTC.

The chain recombines TRBV7-3 with TRBJ2-2, with unresolved D. With 2 bases removed from V and 5 bases from J, the gap between germline ends came to 9 bases. This CDR3 contains 14 residues. The germline V gene has CDR1 SGHTA and CDR2 FQGTGA. The CDR3 is CASSLSGPTGELFF. The CDR3, as DNA: TGTGCCAGCAGCTTATCTGGGCCGACCGGGGAGCTGTTTTTT.

This sequence joins TRBV5-1 and TRBJ1-1, with D perhaps matching TRBD1 (6 bases). The germline gives CDR1 SGHRS, CDR2 YFSETQ. The CDR3 contains 14 residues. The V end lost 4 bases, the J end lost 1 base, and 11 bases lay between the germline ends. CDR3 residues: CASSASGANTEAFF. In DNA form, the CDR3 reads TGCGCCAGCAGCGCCTCGGGGGCGAACACTGAAGCTTTCTTT.

The chain has TRBV10-3 and TRBJ2-2; no clear D gene. The CDR3 totals 14 residues. V was clipped by 3 bases and J by 3 bases, with 8 bases between them. Germline lookup yields CDR1 ENHRY and CDR2 SYGVKD. The CDR3, as DNA: TGTGCCATCAGTGATATGTTGGACACCGGGGAGCTGTTTTTT. As protein: CAISDMLDTGELFF.

This clone was picked up a small number of times. The chain uses TRBV6-6 and TRBJ2-2; D is perhaps TRBD2 (5 bases). Trimming shortened V by 2 bases and J by 5 bases, and 12 bases separated the two germline ends. CDR1 and CDR2 (germline): MNHNY, SVGAGI (reference sequence). This CDR3 spans 15 amino acids. The CDR3 spells CASSYAASLTGELFF. The DNA of the CDR3 is TGTGCCAGCAGTTACGCGGCTAGCCTGACCGGGGAGCTGTTTTTT.

The chain links TRBV18 to TRBJ2-5; a weak D match, TRBD2 (6 bases). V dropped 8 bases and J dropped 2 bases, with 18 bases sitting between them. This CDR3 is built from 15 residues. Germline CDR1 KGHSH, CDR2 LQKENI. CDR3 protein: CASRRSGGEQETQYF. CDR3 in DNA: TGTGCCAGCCGACGTTCAGGCGGGGAGCAAGAGACCCAGTACTTC.

The chain recombines TRBV2 with TRBJ1-1, with D possibly TRBD1 on 5 matching bases. Trimming left V 7 bases short and J 4 bases short, with 16 bases between. Per the germline V gene, CDR1 is SNHLY and CDR2 is FYNNEI. CDR3 length: 14 amino acids. The CDR3 region has the DNA TGTGCCAGCAACCCAGGCTCGAGGGGCACTGAAGCTTTCTTT. Protein: CASNPGSRGTEAFF.

This clone was seen a few times. CDR3 sequence: CASSEQGGDQPQHF. The CDR3 region has the DNA TGTGCCAGCAGCGAACAGGGTGGGGATCAGCCCCAGCATTTT. The V call is TRBV9, the J call TRBJ1-5, with a tentative D call TRBD1 (6 bases). The CDR3 length is 14 residues. The germline V gene has CDR1 SGDLS and CDR2 YYNGEE. Trimming took off 3 bases at V and 5 bases at J, with 12 bases between the two ends.

The rearrangement links TRBV28 to TRBJ1-5, with D perhaps matching TRBD1 (5 bases). The V gene's germline CDR1 is MDHEN and CDR2 SYDVKM. CDR3 size: 15 residues. The ends were cut back, 3 bases at V and 2 bases at J, with 11 bases in the middle. CDR3 protein: CASSLRGWGNQPQHF. CDR3 coding DNA: TGTGCCAGCAGTTTGCGGGGGTGGGGCAATCAGCCCCAGCATTTT.